This TCR beta chain was captured by sequencing in a study of OX40 agonist ivuxolimab in advanced cancers. General observations from the study: CD4+ T cells averaged fewer expanded clones than CD8+ T cells.

The CDR3 is 11 residues long. V shed 7 bases and J shed 4 bases, with 7 bases lying between them. Germline V gene data show CDR1 as SEHNR and CDR2 as FQNEAQ (reference sequence). TCRdb keeps only in-frame clones here, not all; method: immunoSEQ multiplex PCR. Here the sample spans 91,000 or so clones, less than 95% being singletons. About this clone: Its specificity is not known.

The gene calls are TRBV7-9 and TRBJ1-1, with no clear D. This receptor was taken from an adult with an advanced solid tumor such as melanoma, head and neck, liver or kidney cancer. Source: CD4+ or CD8+ T cells sorted from blood, taken in a trial of the OX40 agonist ivuxolimab. CDR3 nucleotide sequence: TGTGCCAGCACTCTGAGCACTGAAGCTTTCTTT. Translation: CASTLSTEAFF.